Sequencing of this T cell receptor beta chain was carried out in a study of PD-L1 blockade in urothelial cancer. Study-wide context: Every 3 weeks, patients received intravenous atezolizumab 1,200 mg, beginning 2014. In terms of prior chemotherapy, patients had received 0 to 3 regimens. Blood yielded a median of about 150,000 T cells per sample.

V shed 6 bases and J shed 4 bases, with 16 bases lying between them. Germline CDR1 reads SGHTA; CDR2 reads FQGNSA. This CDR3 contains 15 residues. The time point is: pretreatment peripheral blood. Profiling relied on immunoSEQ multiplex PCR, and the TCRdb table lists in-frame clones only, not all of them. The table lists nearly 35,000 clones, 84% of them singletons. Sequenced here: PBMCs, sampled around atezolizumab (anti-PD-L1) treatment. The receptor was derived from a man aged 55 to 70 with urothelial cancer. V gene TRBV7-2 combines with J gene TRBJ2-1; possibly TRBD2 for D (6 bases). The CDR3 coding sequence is TGTGCCAGCAGGCGGACCGGGACTCAGTACAATGAGCAGTTCTTC. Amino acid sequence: CASRRTGTQYNEQFF. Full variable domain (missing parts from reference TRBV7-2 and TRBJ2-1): GAGVSQSPSNKVTEKGKDVELRCDPISGHTALYWYRQSLGQGLEFLIYFQGNSAPDKSGLPSDRFSAERTGGSVSTLTIQRTQQEDSAVYLCASRRTGTQYNEQFFGPGTRLTVL.